Reported below is one TCR beta chain. Between the trimmed V and J ends, which lost 6 bases and 7 bases, there was a span of 12 bases. CDR3 size: 13 residues. Sequencing used immunoSEQ multiplex PCR; TCRdb keeps in-frame clones, though not all of them. This table holds under 200,000 clones, 83% found once. The data were taken from a study of blood T cell repertoires in COVID-19. The overall study: Samples representing acute and convalescent COVID-19 were sourced from the United States, Italy and Spain. In each case, the material was cDNA or gDNA derived from T cells, B-cell-depleted T cells, or PBMCs.

The clonotype originates from a woman aged 70-85 years who had recovered from COVID-19. The sequencing sample was made of peripheral blood. This chain joins TRBV12-3 or TRBV12-4 and TRBJ1-4, with a possible D match to TRBD1 (6 bases). This CDR3 reads CASRPGGREKLFF. In nucleotides, the CDR3 is TGTGCCAGCAGGCCGGGGGGCCGTGAAAAACTGTTTTTT.